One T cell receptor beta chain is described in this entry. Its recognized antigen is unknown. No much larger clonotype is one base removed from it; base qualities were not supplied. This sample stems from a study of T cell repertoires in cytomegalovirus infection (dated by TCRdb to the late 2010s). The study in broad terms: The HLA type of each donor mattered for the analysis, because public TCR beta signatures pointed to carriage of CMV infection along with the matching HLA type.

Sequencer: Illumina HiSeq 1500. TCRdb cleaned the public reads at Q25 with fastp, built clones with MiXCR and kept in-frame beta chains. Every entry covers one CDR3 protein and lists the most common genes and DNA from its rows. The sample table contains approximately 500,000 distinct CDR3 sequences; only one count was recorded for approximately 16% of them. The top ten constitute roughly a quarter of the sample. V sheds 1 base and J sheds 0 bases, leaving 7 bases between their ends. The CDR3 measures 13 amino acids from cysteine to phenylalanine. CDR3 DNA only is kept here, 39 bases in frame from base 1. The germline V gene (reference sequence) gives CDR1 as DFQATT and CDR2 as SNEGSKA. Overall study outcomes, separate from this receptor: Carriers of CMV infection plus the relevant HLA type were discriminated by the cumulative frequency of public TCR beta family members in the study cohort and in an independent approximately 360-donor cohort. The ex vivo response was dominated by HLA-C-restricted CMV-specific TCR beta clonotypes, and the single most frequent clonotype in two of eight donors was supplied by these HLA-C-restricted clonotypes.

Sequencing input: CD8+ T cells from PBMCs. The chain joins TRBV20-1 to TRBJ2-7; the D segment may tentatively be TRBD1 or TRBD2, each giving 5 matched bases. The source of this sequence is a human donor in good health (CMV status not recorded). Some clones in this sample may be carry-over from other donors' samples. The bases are TGCAGTGCTAGAGCCGGGGCCTCCTACGAGCAGTACTTC. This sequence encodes CSARAGASYEQYF.